This TCR beta chain was sequenced in a study of beta chain features in type 1 diabetes. Broader study findings: Among all four CD4+ subsets, Type 1 diabetes patients had TCRB CDR3s that were moderately but significantly shorter. Researchers could not determine here whether HLA type influences TCRB rearrangement.

With regard to this clone: Its antigen is not identified.

The CDR3 is 15 amino acids. TCRB transcripts that were expressed got sequenced, as all of the isolated RNA had been reverse transcribed. TCRdb's table, derived via immunoSEQ multiplex PCR, lists solely in-frame clones and lacks some. The sample includes 130,000 to 150,000 clones, roughly 53% of them seen just once. The V and J genes are TRBV21-1 and TRBJ2-1; TRBD2 is the table's D call and was not checked against the DNA. TRBV21-1 is described as a pseudogene. This TCR was recovered from a man between 18 and 29 years old in good health. The sample was Tregs from blood. In DNA, the CDR3 is TGTGCCAAGGACAGACATCGGGGGGGTGCGAATGAGCAGTTCTTC. Translated, it gives CAKDRHRGGANEQFF.